The clone carrying this TCR beta chain was picked up many times. Its antigen is unidentified. The data originate from a study of spatial heterogeneity in lung cancer. Study at large: Sequenced follow-up PBMC samples came a median of roughly 2 years after resection, where available. Alpha-chain detections were consistently fewer than beta-chain detections among the sequences. Study conclusions and caveats: Blood showed ubiquitous tumor TCRs more often at resection than at routine follow-up.

Every TCR cDNA molecule bore its own unique molecular identifier. TCRdb used MiXCR to reprocess the 5' RACE reads, holding one entry per CDR3 protein. Seen here are 51,000 or so distinct CDR3 sequences, roughly 7% observed once, and the top ten hold 35% to 45%. Sample time point: blood at routine non-recurrence follow-up after resection. The input material, whole RNA from tumor, nontumor lung or frozen PBMC, was sequenced unsorted. This clonotype originated in a female donor with early-stage non-small cell lung cancer. The material was PBMCs, obtained at follow-up.

The CDR3 loop reads CASSLGGDRALHF. The DNA of the CDR3 is TGTGCCAGCAGCTTAGGGGGGGACCGCGCCCTCCACTTT. This sequence joins TRBV7-2 and TRBJ1-6; D might be TRBD1 (5 bases). Trimming removed 1 base from V and 14 bases from J, with 12 bases in between. CDR3 length: 13 residues. CDR1 SGHTA and CDR2 FQGNSA come from the germline V gene.